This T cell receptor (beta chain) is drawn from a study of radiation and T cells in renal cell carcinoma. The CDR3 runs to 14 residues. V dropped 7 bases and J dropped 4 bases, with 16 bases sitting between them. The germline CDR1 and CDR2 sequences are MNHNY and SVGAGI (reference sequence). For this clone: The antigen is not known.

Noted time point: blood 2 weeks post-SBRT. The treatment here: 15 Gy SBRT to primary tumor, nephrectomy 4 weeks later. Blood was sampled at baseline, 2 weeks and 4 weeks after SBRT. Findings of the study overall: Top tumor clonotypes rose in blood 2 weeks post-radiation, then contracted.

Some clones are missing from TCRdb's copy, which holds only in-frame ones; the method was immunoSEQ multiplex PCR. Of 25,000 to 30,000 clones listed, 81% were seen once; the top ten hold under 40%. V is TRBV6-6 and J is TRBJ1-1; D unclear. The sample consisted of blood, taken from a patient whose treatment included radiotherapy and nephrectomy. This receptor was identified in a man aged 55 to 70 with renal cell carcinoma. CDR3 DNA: TGTGCCAGCACCGAGGGAGTTAAGGTCACTGAAGCTTTCTTT. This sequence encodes CASTEGVKVTEAFF.